Sequencing of this T cell receptor beta chain was carried out in a study of OX40 agonist ivuxolimab in advanced cancers. Points from the study as a whole: At 0.1 to 3.0 mg/kg and by week 6, clonal expansion occurred in CD4+ and CD8+ blood T cells. It was not determined which antigens were specifically recognized by the peripheral T cells that had undergone clonal expansion.

Note on this clone: Its antigen remains unknown.

CDR3 length: 14 amino acids. The ends lost 2 bases at V and 7 bases at J; junction bases unmatched: 6. Germline CDR1 MNHNS, CDR2 SASEGT. Sequenced by immunoSEQ multiplex PCR; TCRdb stores in-frame clones only, minus some. The table records some 91,000 clones, around 87% of them present only once. This chain joins TRBV6-1 and TRBJ2-3; 7 bases agree with TRBD2. Sequences were derived from CD4+ or CD8+ T cells sorted from blood, sampled in a trial of the OX40 agonist ivuxolimab. The receptor was derived from an adult with an advanced solid tumor such as melanoma, head and neck, liver or kidney cancer. CDR3 residues: CASSESLAVHTQYF. The CDR3 DNA reads as TGTGCCAGCAGTGAATCCCTAGCGGTCCATACGCAGTATTTT.